Here is one T cell receptor beta chain with its context. These data originate in a study of blood T cell repertoires in COVID-19. Clones were sequenced by immunoSEQ multiplex PCR, and TCRdb holds only the in-frame ones, with some missing. Seen here are roughly 100,000 clones, over 85% observed once, and the top ten hold 17%. The CDR3 has 16 amino acids. Trimming shortened V by 3 bases and J by 2 bases, and 13 bases separated the two germline ends. The germline V gene encodes CDR1 SGHVS and CDR2 FNYEAQ. This chain connects TRBV7-6 to TRBJ2-2; a possible D gene is TRBD2 (6 bases). Material for sequencing was peripheral blood. The sequence was collected from a woman aged 80 or older in a cohort sampled during active COVID-19. CDR3 protein: CASSLPGGINTGELFF. The CDR3 bases are TGTGCCAGCAGCTTGCCCGGGGGAATCAACACCGGGGAGCTGTTTTTT.